This is a list of T cell receptor beta chains from one sample in a study of blood T cell repertoires in COVID-19. Repertoires were generated with immunoSEQ multiplex PCR, while TCRdb's copy carries only in-frame clones and drops some. The table records a few hundred thousand clones, roughly nine tenths of them present only once. The sample taken for sequencing was peripheral blood. Receptor source: a woman aged 25 to 39 with COVID-19, enrolled during active disease. CDR3s leave out the opening cysteine and the closing phenylalanine or tryptophan.

TRBV15	TRBJ1-2	ATSRESTGPLYGYT
TRBV7-2	TRBJ1-5	ASSLGVRLSNQPQH
TRBV2	TRBJ2-1	ASRNTGTRNNEQF
TRBV6-5	TRBJ2-5	ASTQRGGQETQY
TRBV3-1/TRBV3-2	TRBJ1-1	ASTKEGTEAF
TRBV27	TRBJ1-1	ASGKGTEAF
TRBV2	TRBJ2-4	ASNLDKGKNIQY
TRBV19	TRBJ2-4	ASTSPGDNLAKNIQY
TRBV19	TRBJ2-3	ASKSEPYTDTQY
TRBV4-1	TRBJ2-1	ASSRPGTGSYNEQF
TRBV7-6	TRBJ1-6	ASSLVGGFESPLH
TRBV3-1/TRBV3-2	TRBJ2-1	ASSQDRTLFTDNEQF
TRBV5-5	TRBJ2-1	ASSLIGGLSYNEQF
TRBV29-1	TRBJ2-3	SVGRTSGFTDTQY
TRBV28	TRBJ2-1	ASSQQGNEQF
TRBV19	TRBJ2-4	ASSNGLAGVVKNIQY